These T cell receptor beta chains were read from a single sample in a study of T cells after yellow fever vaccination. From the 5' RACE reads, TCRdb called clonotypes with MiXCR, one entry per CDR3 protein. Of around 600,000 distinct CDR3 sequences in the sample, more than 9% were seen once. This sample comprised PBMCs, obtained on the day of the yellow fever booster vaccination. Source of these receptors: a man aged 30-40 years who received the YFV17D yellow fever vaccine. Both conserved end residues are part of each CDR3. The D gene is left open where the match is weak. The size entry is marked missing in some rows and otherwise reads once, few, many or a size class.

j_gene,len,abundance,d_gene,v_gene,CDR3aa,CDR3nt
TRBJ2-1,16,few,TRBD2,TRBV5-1,CASSLSASGPYNEQFF,TGCGCCAGCAGCTTGTCGGCTAGCGGACCCTACAATGAGCAGTTCTTC
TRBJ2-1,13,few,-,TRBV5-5,CASSLYGDDEQFF,TGTGCCAGCAGCTTGTACGGGGATGATGAGCAGTTCTTC
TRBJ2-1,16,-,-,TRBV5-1,CASRKDSSSSYNEQFF,TGCGCCAGCAGAAAGGACAGCTCGAGCTCCTACAATGAGCAGTTCTTC
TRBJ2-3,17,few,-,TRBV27,CASSLRGSTYSTDTQYF,TGTGCCAGCAGTTTGCGGGGTAGCACCTATTCCACAGATACGCAGTATTTT
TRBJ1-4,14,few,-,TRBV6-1,CASSDPWTQLPLFF,TGTGCCAGCAGTGACCCTTGGACCCAACTTCCCCTGTTTTTT
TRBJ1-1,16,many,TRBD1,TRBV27,CASSSGQGKSYTEAFF,TGTGCCAGCAGTTCGGGACAGGGGAAATCGTACACTGAAGCTTTCTTT
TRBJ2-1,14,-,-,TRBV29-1,CSATRGLGHNEQFF,TGCAGCGCCACGAGGGGACTGGGTCACAATGAGCAGTTCTTC
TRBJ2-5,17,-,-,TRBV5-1,CASSLARRTVGVETQYF,TGCGCCAGCAGCTTGGCCAGGAGGACGGTAGGGGTGGAGACCCAGTACTTC
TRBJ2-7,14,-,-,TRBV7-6,CASLPQEHSYEQYF,TGTGCCAGCCTTCCCCAGGAACACTCCTACGAGCAGTACTTC
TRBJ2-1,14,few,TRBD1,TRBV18,CASSAGTGQVEQFF,TGTGCCAGCTCGGCCGGGACAGGGCAGGTTGAGCAGTTCTTC
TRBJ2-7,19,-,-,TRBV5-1,CASTYSTGPQSTGLYEQYF,TGCGCCAGCACCTATTCCACCGGGCCCCAATCCACTGGGCTGTACGAGCAGTACTTC
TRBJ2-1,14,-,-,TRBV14,CASSSNRGGYEQFF,TGTGCCAGCAGCTCGAACAGGGGGGGCTATGAGCAGTTCTTC
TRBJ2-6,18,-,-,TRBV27,CASSFTGVAGRGANVLTF,TGTGCCAGCAGTTTCACCGGGGTAGCTGGGCGCGGGGCCAACGTCCTGACTTTC
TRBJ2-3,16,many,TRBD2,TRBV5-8,CASSQLSTSGPSSPYF,TGTGCCAGCAGCCAGCTTAGCACTAGCGGGCCCTCCTCTCCGTATTTT
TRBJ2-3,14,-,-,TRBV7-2,CASSSRIGVDTQYF,TGTGCCAGCAGCTCCCGGATAGGGGTAGATACGCAGTATTTT
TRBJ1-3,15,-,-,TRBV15,CATSRDRRARDTIYF,TGTGCCACCAGCAGAGATAGAAGGGCCAGGGACACCATATATTTT
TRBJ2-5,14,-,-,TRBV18,CASSKGSVQETQYF,TGTGCCAGCTCAAAAGGGTCAGTCCAAGAGACCCAGTACTTC
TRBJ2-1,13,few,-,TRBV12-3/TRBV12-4,CASSTSSYNEQFF,TGTGCCAGCAGTACAAGCTCCTACAATGAGCAGTTCTTC
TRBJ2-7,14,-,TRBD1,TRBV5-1,CASSPGQGAIEQYF,TGCGCCAGCAGCCCGGGACAGGGGGCGATCGAGCAGTACTTC
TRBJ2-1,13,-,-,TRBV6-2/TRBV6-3,CASSYSIVGEQFF,TGTGCCAGCAGTTACTCGATCGTGGGGGAGCAGTTCTTC
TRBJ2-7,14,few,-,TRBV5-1,CASSPSLAAYEQYF,TGCGCCAGCAGCCCGTCACTAGCTGCCTACGAGCAGTACTTC
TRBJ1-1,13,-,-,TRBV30,CAWNPQVGTEAFF,TGTGCCTGGAACCCTCAAGTGGGCACTGAAGCTTTCTTT
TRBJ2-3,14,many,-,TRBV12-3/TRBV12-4,CASRPGPGPNTQYF,TGTGCCAGCAGGCCGGGACCTGGACCAAATACGCAGTATTTT
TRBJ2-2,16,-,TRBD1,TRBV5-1,CASSPGQGDGTGELFF,TGCGCCAGCAGCCCGGGACAGGGGGACGGCACCGGGGAGCTGTTTTTT
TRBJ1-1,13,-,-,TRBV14,CASSQGRITEAFF,TGTGCCAGCAGCCAGGGTCGGATCACTGAAGCTTTCTTT
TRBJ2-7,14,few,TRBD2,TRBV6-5,CASSTSGISYEQYF,TGTGCCAGCAGTACTAGCGGAATTTCCTACGAGCAGTACTTC
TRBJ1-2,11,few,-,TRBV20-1,CSATNPGTGFF,TGCAGTGCTACTAATCCCGGGACTGGCTTCTTC
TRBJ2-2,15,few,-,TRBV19,CASSVPGPNRGELFF,TGTGCCAGTAGTGTACCGGGCCCAAATCGCGGGGAGCTGTTTTTT
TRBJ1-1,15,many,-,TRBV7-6,CASSLEGGGNTEAFF,TGTGCCAGCAGCTTAGAGGGAGGGGGTAACACTGAAGCTTTCTTT
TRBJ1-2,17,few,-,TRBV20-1,CSARIRRLGRETGGYTF,TGCAGTGCTAGAATCCGCCGATTGGGGAGGGAGACGGGGGGCTACACCTTC
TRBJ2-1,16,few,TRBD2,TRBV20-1,CSAPNPTSGDVGEQFF,TGCAGTGCACCAAACCCGACTAGCGGGGACGTTGGTGAGCAGTTCTTC
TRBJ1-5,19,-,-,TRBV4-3,CASSPEFEANLLSNQPQHF,TGCGCCAGCAGCCCTGAGTTTGAAGCAAACCTCCTTAGCAATCAGCCCCAGCATTTT
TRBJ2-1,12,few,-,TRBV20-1,CSGRQDHNEQFF,TGCAGTGGGAGACAGGACCACAATGAGCAGTTCTTC
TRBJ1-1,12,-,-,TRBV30,CAWRPVNTEAFF,TGTGCCTGGAGACCAGTGAACACTGAAGCTTTCTTT
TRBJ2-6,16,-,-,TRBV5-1,CASSPTWDSGANVLTF,TGCGCCAGCAGCCCCACGTGGGACTCTGGGGCCAACGTCCTGACTTTC
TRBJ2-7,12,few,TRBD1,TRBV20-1,CSARDRVSEQYF,TGCAGTGCTAGGGACAGGGTTTCCGAGCAGTACTTC
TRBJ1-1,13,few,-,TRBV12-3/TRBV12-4,CASSLTVRSEAFF,TGTGCCAGCAGTTTAACGGTCCGTTCTGAAGCTTTCTTT
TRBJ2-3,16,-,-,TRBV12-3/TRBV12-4,CASSLASQGRTDTQYF,TGTGCCAGCAGTTTAGCTTCCCAGGGGCGCACAGATACGCAGTATTTT
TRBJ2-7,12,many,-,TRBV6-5,CASSYLGGEQYF,TGTGCCAGCAGTTACTTGGGGGGCGAGCAGTACTTC
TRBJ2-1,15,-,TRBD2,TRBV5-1,CASSLPTGTINEQFF,TGCGCCAGCAGCTTGCCCACCGGGACTATTAATGAGCAGTTCTTC
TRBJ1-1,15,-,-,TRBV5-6,CASTQTRRRNTEAFF,TGTGCCAGCACCCAAACCAGGAGGAGGAACACTGAAGCTTTCTTT
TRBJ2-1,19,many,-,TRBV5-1,CASSVGRATVGKWDNEQFF,TGCGCCAGCAGCGTTGGGAGAGCTACAGTTGGGAAATGGGATAATGAGCAGTTCTTC
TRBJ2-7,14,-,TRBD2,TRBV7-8,CASSLRLAGAEQYF,TGTGCCAGCAGCTTACGACTAGCGGGAGCCGAGCAGTACTTC
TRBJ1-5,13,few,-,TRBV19,CASSTDRNQPQHF,TGTGCCAGTAGTACCGACAGAAATCAGCCCCAGCATTTT
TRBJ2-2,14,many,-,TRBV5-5,CASSLEDYTGELFF,TGTGCCAGCAGCTTGGAGGACTACACCGGGGAGCTGTTTTTT
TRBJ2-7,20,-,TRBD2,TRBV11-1,CASSLLPRGSGSTPTYEQYF,TGTGCCAGCAGCTTACTTCCGCGGGGTAGCGGGAGTACCCCCACCTACGAGCAGTACTTC
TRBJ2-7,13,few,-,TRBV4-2,CASRQDSAYEQYF,TGTGCCAGCCGACAAGATAGCGCCTACGAGCAGTACTTC
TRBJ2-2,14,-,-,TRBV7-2,CASSARGRSGELFF,TGTGCCAGCAGCGCCCGGGGGCGATCCGGGGAGCTGTTTTTT
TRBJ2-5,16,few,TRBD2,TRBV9,CASRPGTSGNQETQYF,TGTGCCAGCAGACCCGGGACTAGCGGGAATCAAGAGACCCAGTACTTC
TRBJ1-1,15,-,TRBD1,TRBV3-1,CASSLGTALNTEAFF,TGTGCCAGCAGCCTAGGGACAGCTTTGAACACTGAAGCTTTCTTT
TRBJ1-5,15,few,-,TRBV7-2,CASSLVSGDNQPQHF,TGTGCCAGCAGCTTAGTCTCAGGGGACAATCAGCCCCAGCATTTT
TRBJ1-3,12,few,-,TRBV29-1,CSVGFSGNTIYF,TGCAGCGTTGGGTTCTCTGGAAACACCATATATTTT
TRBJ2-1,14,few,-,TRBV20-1,CSAREGAVDNEQFF,TGCAGTGCTAGAGAGGGGGCGGTGGACAATGAGCAGTTCTTC
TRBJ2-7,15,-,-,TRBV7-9,CASSFSLKPPYEQYF,TGTGCCAGCAGCTTCTCCCTTAAGCCCCCCTACGAGCAGTACTTC
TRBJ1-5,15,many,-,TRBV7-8,CASSFTRDFRQPQHF,TGTGCCAGCAGCTTTACCCGGGACTTTCGGCAGCCCCAGCATTTT
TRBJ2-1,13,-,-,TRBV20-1,CSARDIGAPEQFF,TGCAGTGCTAGAGATATTGGGGCGCCTGAGCAGTTCTTC
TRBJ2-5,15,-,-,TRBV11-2,CASSPSKGGVETQYF,TGTGCCAGCAGCCCTAGTAAAGGGGGAGTAGAGACCCAGTACTTC
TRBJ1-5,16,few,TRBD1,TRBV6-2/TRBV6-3,CASSFGDRGLGQPQHF,TGTGCCAGCAGTTTCGGGGACAGGGGGCTCGGACAGCCCCAGCATTTT
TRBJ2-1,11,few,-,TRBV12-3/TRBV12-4,CASSTGYEQFF,TGTGCCAGCAGTACAGGGTATGAGCAGTTCTTC
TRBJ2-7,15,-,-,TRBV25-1,CASSGPGARTYEQYF,TGTGCCAGCAGTGGCCCTGGGGCGCGGACCTACGAGCAGTACTTC